This TCR beta chain was sequenced during a study of Ad26.COV2.S vaccination and SARS-CoV-2 variants. Looked up from germline, CDR1 is MNHEY and CDR2 is SMNVEV (reference sequence). CDR3 length: 14 residues. Trimming stripped 2 bases from V and 3 bases from J, with 11 bases between. Treatment meaning: roughly 19 received Ad26.COV2.S at low or high dose, single or two shots; 5 received placebo; per-sample allocation not given. Specimens were obtained on day 63 following the first vaccine or placebo injection. At a Boston site, the person donating was an adult of 18-55 years. The method was immunoSEQ multiplex PCR; TCRdb's version includes in-frame clones alone and lacks a portion of them. In the table there are roughly 700,000 clones, around 92% of which are singletons.

Sequenced here: peripheral blood, sampled in a trial of Ad26.COV2.S vaccine versus placebo. The chain links TRBV27 to TRBJ2-7; perhaps TRBD2 as D (6 bases). The clonotype originates from a person aged 18-60 years who received the Ad26.COV2.S COVID-19 vaccine or a placebo. CDR3 sequence reads: CASSLRWGDYEQYF. The CDR3 nucleotides are TGTGCCAGCAGTTTACGTTGGGGGGACTACGAGCAGTACTTC.